This TCR beta chain was sequenced for a study of T cell repertoires in cytomegalovirus infection (dated by TCRdb to between 2019 and 2020). Looking at the study overall: Donor HLA type was relevant to the analysis, because carriage of CMV infection together with the matching HLA type was indicated by public TCR beta signatures. What the authors observed across the whole study: In the ex vivo response, HLA-C-restricted CMV-specific TCR beta clonotypes were dominant, and in two of eight donors the single most frequent clonotype came from this HLA-C-restricted group. Cumulative frequency of public TCR beta family members discriminated carriers of CMV infection plus the relevant HLA type in this cohort and an independent 352-donor cohort.

This clonotype has a single count. Its antigen is still unknown. Qualities for individual bases were not recorded, and no much larger clone is one base off. A lone read offers only weak evidence. CDR3 length: 16 amino acids, cysteine to phenylalanine. The read is trimmed to its CDR3 DNA, 48 bases read in frame from base 1. Germline trimming amounts to 2 bases on V and 1 base on J, with 6 as the count of junction bases outside the gene matches. CDR1 and CDR2 were assigned from the germline V gene (reference sequence) as MNHEY and SMNVEV. The sample was run on an Illumina HiSeq 1500. The raw public reads went through TCRdb reprocessing: fastp at Q25, MiXCR clone calling, in-frame beta chains kept. Identical CDR3 proteins give one entry, which carries the most common genes and DNA. Counted in this sample were roughly 760,000 distinct CDR3 sequences; roughly a third of them appeared once. The ten largest clones capture more than 2.5% of the sample.

In this chain, TRBV27 is recombined with TRBJ1-1, with 8 central nucleotides matching TRBD1. The clonotype was recovered from a human donor in good health (CMV status not recorded). Some clones in this sample may be carry-over from other donors' samples. The sequenced sample consisted of PBMCs. The CDR3 amino acid sequence is: CASSLPSGGQNTEAFF. Here is the DNA: TGTGCCAGCAGTTTACCTTCAGGGGGCCAGAACACTGAAGCTTTCTTT.